This T cell receptor beta chain came from a study of blood T cell repertoires in COVID-19 (dated by TCRdb to about 2020). Study-level background: Samples covering the acute and convalescent phases of COVID-19 were provided by collaborators in the United States, Italy and Spain. The material from the prospective study consisted of cDNA or gDNA derived from T cells, B-cell-depleted T cells, or PBMCs. Deeply sampled blood TCRbeta repertoires from subjects exposed to, actively infected with, or recovered from COVID-19 were included in the dataset. The repertoires were made available in a free public database intended to serve as a resource for research on the immune response to SARS-CoV-2. Samples were obtained from the ongoing ImmuneRACE study (first 160 participants) and from 950 to 1,500 subjects provided by 6 global collaborators. The sample metadata nearly always contained a de-identified subject ID, COVID-19 status, age in years and sex. HLA class I and class II types, where available, came from metadata supplied by the sample provider rather than from assay-based typing. Broad study findings and their caveats: Clinical and demographic metadata were provided uncurated, with the amount varying by source and participant.

This clone was detected only a few times. Its antigen has not been determined. No much larger clone exists at a distance of one base, and base qualities are not known. Other DNA sequences in the sample encode the same CDR3. The germline V gene encodes CDR1 LNHDA and CDR2 SQIVND (reference sequence). Relative to germline, V is 4 bases shorter and J is 2 bases shorter, with 17 bases between their ends. Measured from the cysteine to the phenylalanine, the CDR3 is 16 residues long. Only the CDR3 DNA is retained, 48 bases long and in frame from the first base. TCRbeta CDR3 regions were amplified from genomic DNA by means of the immunoSEQ Assay, a bias-controlled multiplex PCR. Regarding the original processing steps: The number of nucleated cells in each sample was estimated by amplification of reference gene primers within the assay. Sequence reads were collapsed and filtered to measure the absolute abundance of every unique TCRbeta CDR3 rearrangement. For each sample, productive Simpson clonality was calculated by taking the square root of Simpson's diversity index across productive rearrangements. TCRdb took over this immuneACCESS table, retaining in-frame rearrangements with V and J assigned. Such tables are incomplete; in checked studies, under half of the missing clones stem from an unresolved V gene, and the remainder is unexplained. V and J calls and clone size are copied from that table; D and trimming were computed from the DNA. Across this sample there are about 97,000 clones, with roughly nine tenths seen only once. Of the sample, around a sixth falls within the top ten clones.

The collaborating institutions used their own protocols to collect whole blood in K2EDTA tubes. For TCRbeta analysis, collaborators shipped samples as frozen whole blood, isolated PBMCs, or DNA extracted from either of those sample types. The receptor chain draws on TRBV19 and TRBJ1-2; no D segment can be confidently identified. This clonotype was obtained from a man in his fifties with acute or convalescent COVID-19. Source material: peripheral blood. CDR3 loop: CASSTLLTTRNYGYTF. DNA sequence: TGTGCCAGTAGTACGCTCCTTACGACACGGAACTATGGCTACACCTTC.